The clone carrying this TCR beta chain was observed a handful of times. The participants were between about 18 and 89 years old and came from roughly 24 US areas. Clinical history reported by participants formed the basis on which cohorts were assigned. The germline V gene encodes CDR1 MNHNS and CDR2 SASEGT. V lost 3 bases and J 15 bases, leaving 12 bases between the germline ends. This CDR3 has 11 amino acids. These data belong to a study of blood T cell repertoires in COVID-19. Whole-study context: Material from acute and convalescent COVID-19 was sourced from the United States, Italy and Spain.

In the authors' workflow: The authors estimated nucleated cell counts from reference gene primer amplification. The table came from immunoSEQ multiplex PCR; TCRdb's copy has only in-frame clones and leaves some out. The DNA was the basis for D and trimming; V, J and clone size are from that table. The sample contains a few hundred thousand clones, 85% to 90% of which appear only once. This rearrangement joins TRBV6-1 to TRBJ2-1; D uncertain. Input material: PBMCs or T cells enriched from blood (not recorded which). The sequence came from a woman aged 25 to 39 who had recovered from COVID-19. This chain's CDR3 is CASSDPNSRFF. In DNA form, the CDR3 reads TGTGCCAGCAGTGACCCCAACTCCCGGTTCTTC.